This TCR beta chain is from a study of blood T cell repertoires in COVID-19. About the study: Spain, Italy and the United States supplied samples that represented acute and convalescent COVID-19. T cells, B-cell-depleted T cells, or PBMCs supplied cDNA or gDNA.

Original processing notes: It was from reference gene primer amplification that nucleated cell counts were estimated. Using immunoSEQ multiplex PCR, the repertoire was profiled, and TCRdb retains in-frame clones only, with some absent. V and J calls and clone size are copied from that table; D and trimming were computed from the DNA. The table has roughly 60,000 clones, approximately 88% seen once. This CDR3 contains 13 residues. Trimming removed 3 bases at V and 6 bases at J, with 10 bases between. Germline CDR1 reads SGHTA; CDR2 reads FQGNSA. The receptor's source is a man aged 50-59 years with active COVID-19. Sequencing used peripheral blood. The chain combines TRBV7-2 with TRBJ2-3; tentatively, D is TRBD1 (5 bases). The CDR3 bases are TGTGCCAGCAGCTTGCAGGGTTGGGATACGCAGTATTTT. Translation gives CASSLQGWDTQYF.